Each of the 31 T cell receptor beta chains below was sequenced from the same sample in a study of lymphopenia after photon versus proton radiotherapy. The data were produced by immunoSEQ multiplex PCR, yet TCRdb's version contains in-frame clones alone and is incomplete. The data hold more than 45,000 clones, with 65% to 85% observed a single time. The sequenced sample was peripheral blood, obtained from a patient treated with proton-based radiotherapy. Receptors originate from a man aged 55 to 70 with pancreatic cancer.

The chain uses TRBV6-1 and TRBJ1-5; no firm D call. The germline gives CDR1 MNHNS, CDR2 SASEGT. Trimming cost V 4 bases and J 6 bases, with 13 bases left between them. This CDR3 is 14 amino acids long. This chain's CDR3 is CASSASGVGQPQHF. The CDR3, as DNA: TGTGCCAGCAGTGCAAGTGGGGTGGGTCAGCCCCAGCATTTT.

The chain links TRBV14 to TRBJ2-2, with TRBD2 matching 8 bases. Germline V gene sequence: CDR1 SGHDN, CDR2 FVKESK. The CDR3 is 15 amino acids. With 6 bases clipped from V and 1 base from J, the junction kept 4 bases outside the gene matches. Here the CDR3 reads CASSRTSLNTGELFF. In DNA form, the CDR3 reads TGTGCCAGCAGTCGGACTAGCTTGAACACCGGGGAGCTGTTTTTT.

The chain carries TRBV2 and TRBJ1-4; no reliable D call. The CDR3 consists of 14 residues. With 6 bases removed from V and 0 bases from J, the gap between germline ends came to 8 bases. Germline V lookup: CDR1 SNHLY, CDR2 FYNNEI. CDR3 region: CASRGSTTNEKLFF. For the CDR3, the DNA is TGTGCCAGCAGGGGCAGCACAACTAATGAAAAACTGTTTTTT.

The V gene is TRBV6-6, the J gene TRBJ1-2, with D perhaps matching TRBD1 (5 bases). Trimming removed 10 bases at V and 0 bases at J, with 9 bases between. Per the germline V gene, CDR1 is MNHNY and CDR2 is SVGAGI (reference sequence). This CDR3 region has 12 residues. Here the CDR3 reads CATDTTNYGYTF. CDR3 nucleotide sequence: TGTGCCACGGACACTACTAACTATGGCTACACCTTC.

The chain has TRBV14 and TRBJ2-3; 10 bases fit TRBD2. The junction had 8 bases not matched to a gene; V was cut back by 3 bases and J by 2 bases. CDR3 size: 17 residues. CDR1 is SGHDN and CDR2 is FVKESK in the germline V gene. The CDR3, as DNA: TGTGCCAGCAGCCAGGCTAGCGGGAGCTTATCCACAGATACGCAGTATTTT. It translates to CASSQASGSLSTDTQYF.

The chain employs TRBV6-5 and TRBJ1-4, with 8 bases lining up with TRBD1. The ends lost 7 bases at V and 7 bases at J; junction bases unmatched: 5. There are 13 residues in the CDR3. Germline CDR1 is MNHEY and CDR2 is SVGAGI. As DNA, the CDR3 is TGTGCCAGCACCAGGGGGCTCTTTGAAAAACTGTTTTTT. Protein product: CASTRGLFEKLFF.

The rearrangement links TRBV28 to TRBJ2-1, with 10 bases fitting TRBD1. The germline CDR1 and CDR2 sequences are MDHEN and SYDVKM. The CDR3 loop spans 15 amino acids. V lost 4 bases and J lost 6; bases outside the gene matches: 6. The chain's CDR3 is CASSSGGTGVNEQFF. The CDR3, as DNA: TGTGCCAGCAGTTCCGGGGGGACAGGGGTCAATGAGCAGTTCTTC.

The chain recombines TRBV11-2 with TRBJ2-1; TRBD2 matches 7 bases. J was trimmed by 7 bases and V by 5 bases; bases with no gene match: 11. This CDR3 comprises 15 residues. CDR1 is SGHAT and CDR2 is FQNNGV in the germline V gene. This CDR3 is CASSTLRTSYNEQFF. Here the CDR3 DNA reads TGTGCCAGCAGCACTTTGAGGACTAGTTATAATGAGCAGTTCTTC.

The chain carries TRBV28 and TRBJ1-1, with 7 bases fitting TRBD1. With 2 bases clipped from V and 5 bases from J, the junction kept 11 bases outside the gene matches. The CDR3 consists of 16 residues. Germline loops: CDR1 MDHEN, CDR2 SYDVKM. CDR3 nucleotide sequence: TGTGCCAGCAGTTTAGCGGCTGGACAGGTTAAGACTGAAGCTTTCTTT. Translation gives CASSLAAGQVKTEAFF.

The chain joins TRBV29-1 to TRBJ1-1; D not certain. This CDR3 contains 15 residues. Germline-derived CDR1 and CDR2 are SQVTM and ANQGSEA. Trimming cost V 2 bases and J 1 base, with 14 bases left between them. Here the CDR3 DNA reads TGCAGCGTTGAATTGTCAGAGAGGAAGAACACTGAAGCTTTCTTT. Amino acid sequence: CSVELSERKNTEAFF. The full variable domain, completed using reference TRBV29-1 and TRBJ1-1, is SAVISQKPSRDICQRGTSLTIQCQVDSQVTMMFWYRQQPGQSLTLIATANQGSEATYESGFVIDKFPISRPNLTFSTLTVSNMSPEDSSIYLCSVELSERKNTEAFFGQGTRLTVV.

CDR3 nucleotide sequence: TGTGCCAGCAGCTTAGGACAGGTCTATGGCTACACCTTC. Amino acids: CASSLGQVYGYTF. V is TRBV7-4 and J is TRBJ1-2; D possibly corresponds to TRBD1 (6 bases). The CDR3 totals 13 residues. V gave up 1 base and J gave up 4 bases, with 7 bases separating them. The germline V gene has CDR1 SGHVT and CDR2 SQSDAQ. Together with reference TRBV7-4 and TRBJ1-2, the CDR3 gives the full variable domain: GAGVSQSPRYKVAKRGRDVALRCDSISGHVTLYWYRQTLGQGSEVLTYSQSDAQRDKSGRPSGRFSAERPERSVSTLKIQRTEQGDSAVYLCASSLGQVYGYTFGSGTRLTVV.

This clone appeared a single time. The gene calls are TRBV7-9 and TRBJ2-7; a possible D gene is TRBD2 (5 bases). CDR1 and CDR2 from the germline V gene are SEHNR and FQNEAQ (reference sequence). Trimming cost V 2 bases and J 7 bases, with 9 bases left between them. The CDR3 runs to 12 residues. The DNA for the CDR3 is TGTGCCAGCAGCTTATTACTAGATGAGCAGTACTTC. Residues: CASSLLLDEQYF.

This clone was seen only a few times. V usage is TRBV15 and J usage is TRBJ1-2; TRBD1 matches 8 bases. Germline V gene sequence: CDR1 LNHNV, CDR2 YYDKDF (reference sequence). Trimming at V came to 1 base and at J to 6 bases, leaving 4 bases not matched to a gene. The CDR3 runs to 14 residues. CDR3 amino acids: CATSRGTGMDGYTF. CDR3 in DNA: TGTGCCACCAGCAGAGGGACAGGGATGGATGGCTACACCTTC.

V and J are TRBV19 and TRBJ2-1; possible D gene TRBD2, 6 bases. The germline CDR1 and CDR2 sequences are LNHDA and SQIVND (reference sequence). V lost 5 bases and J 5 bases, leaving 16 bases between the germline ends. The CDR3 length is 15 residues. The CDR3 is CASSSLGRMDNEQFF. CDR3 in DNA: TGTGCCAGTAGTTCCTTGGGGAGGATGGACAATGAGCAGTTCTTC.

The chain combines TRBV2 with TRBJ1-2; D may be TRBD1 (5 bases). With 4 bases removed from V and 2 bases from J, the gap between germline ends came to 8 bases. CDR1 and CDR2 from the germline V gene are SNHLY and FYNNEI. The CDR3 length is 13 residues. Here the CDR3 reads CASSVGVNYGYTF. The CDR3 DNA is TGTGCCAGCAGTGTAGGGGTGAACTATGGCTACACCTTC.

The J gene is TRBJ1-1, the V gene TRBV6-6, with D possibly matching TRBD1 (6 bases). The CDR3 runs 15 residues. Germline assignment: CDR1 MNHNY and CDR2 SVGAGI (reference sequence). V dropped 5 bases and J dropped 1 base, with 14 bases sitting between them. The CDR3 protein is CASSPDRFPNTEAFF. CDR3 nucleotides: TGTGCCAGCAGTCCAGACAGGTTCCCGAACACTGAAGCTTTCTTT.

Here the CDR3 reads CASSLTGFGDTQYF. CDR3 coding DNA: TGTGCCAGCAGCCTAACAGGGTTCGGTGATACGCAGTATTTT. The gene calls are TRBV6-5 and TRBJ2-3; D might be TRBD1 (6 bases). Looked up from germline, CDR1 is MNHEY and CDR2 is SVGAGI. There are 14 residues in the CDR3. V shed 6 bases and J shed 6 bases, with 16 bases lying between them.

This rearrangement joins TRBV28 to TRBJ2-7; no firm D call. The CDR3 is 13 residues long. Per the germline V gene, CDR1 is MDHEN and CDR2 is SYDVKM. V gave up 2 bases and J gave up 2 bases, with 7 bases separating them. CDR3 nucleotides: TGTGCCAGCAGTTTAGCCCCCACCTACGAGCAGTACTTC. Translation gives CASSLAPTYEQYF.

The chain joins TRBV30 to TRBJ2-5; the D is unclear. The CDR3 extends over 12 amino acids. CDR1 and CDR2 (germline): GTSNPN, SVGIG (reference sequence). The germline V and J ends were trimmed by 5 bases and 1 base, with 8 bases remaining between them. CDR3 nucleotides: TGTGCCTGGTCGCGGTTCCAAGAGACCCAGTACTTC. This translates into CAWSRFQETQYF.

This clone appeared once. The rearrangement uses TRBV18 and TRBJ1-3; D ambiguous. Trimming left V 1 base short and J 0 bases short, with 7 bases between. The CDR3 contains 15 residues. Germline V gives CDR1 KGHSH, CDR2 LQKENI. This CDR3 is CASSPQTHSGNTIYF. The CDR3 bases are TGTGCCAGCTCACCACAGACACACTCTGGAAACACCATATATTTT.

This chain uses TRBV28 with TRBJ2-7, with 7 bases lining up with TRBD1. Unmatched junction bases numbered 9, after V lost 6 bases and J lost 4 bases. This CDR3 is 14 amino acids long. The V gene's germline CDR1 is MDHEN and CDR2 SYDVKM. The DNA of the CDR3 is TGTGCCAGCAGAGGACAGGTTGGGGTTTACGAGCAGTACTTC. The encoded protein is CASRGQVGVYEQYF.

The rearrangement uses TRBV28 and TRBJ2-7; D is unresolved. The length of the CDR3 is 14 residues. CDR1 is MDHEN, CDR2 SYDVKM, per germline. Trimming left V 9 bases short and J 2 bases short, with 17 bases between. This chain's CDR3 is CASSPPGSPYEQYF. The CDR3 region has the DNA TGTGCCAGTTCCCCGCCAGGCTCACCCTACGAGCAGTACTTC.

The chain is built from TRBV21-1 and TRBJ2-2. TRBV21-1 has pseudogene status. The CDR3 is made up of 10 amino acids. For the CDR3, the DNA is TGTGCCAGCAGCGCCGGGGAGCTGTTTTTT. This codes for CASSAGELFF.

The chain has TRBV6-1 and TRBJ1-1; weak D call: TRBD1 (5 bases). The CDR3 totals 14 residues. The V and J ends lost 0 bases and 4 bases respectively, with 9 bases between them. Germline V gene data show CDR1 as MNHNS and CDR2 as SASEGT. CDR3 sequence reads: CASSEAGVLTEAFF. CDR3 bases: TGTGCCAGCAGTGAAGCGGGGGTCCTCACTGAAGCTTTCTTT.

The chain recombines TRBV6-6 with TRBJ2-5; D is perhaps TRBD2 (6 bases). The CDR3 consists of 11 residues. CDR1 is MNHNY and CDR2 is SVGAGI in the germline V gene (reference sequence). Trimming pared 6 bases from V and 4 bases from J, leaving 6 bases between. Here the CDR3 reads CASRGGETQYF. The CDR3 DNA reads as TGTGCCAGCAGGGGGGGAGAGACCCAGTACTTC.

V and J are TRBV9 and TRBJ1-1; TRBD1 agrees at 7 bases. CDR1 SGDLS and CDR2 YYNGEE come from the germline V gene. CDR3 length: 15 residues. The V gene end was trimmed by 3 bases and the J gene end by 4 bases; junction bases not matched to a gene: 9. CDR3 sequence (DNA): TGTGCCAGCAGCGCCTCGACAGGGTTGGGCACTGAAGCTTTCTTT. Encoded protein: CASSASTGLGTEAFF.

The chain carries TRBV5-5 and TRBJ1-5; D ambiguous. Germline V gene sequence: CDR1 SGHKS, CDR2 YYEKEE (reference sequence). The V gene lost 4 bases and the J gene lost 4 bases, with 15 bases spanning the gap. The CDR3 is 15 residues long. The CDR3 sequence: CASSLDFLGNQPQHF. The CDR3 DNA follows: TGTGCCAGCAGCCTCGACTTCTTAGGGAATCAGCCCCAGCATTTT.

This chain links TRBV23-1 with TRBJ1-5; D is unresolved. TRBV23-1 counts as an open reading frame of uncertain function. CDR3 length equals 16 residues. Trimming pared 4 bases from V and 0 bases from J, leaving 13 bases between. The CDR3, as DNA: TGCGCCAGCAGTCGAAATGAATGCGATAGCAATCAGCCCCAGCATTTT. Protein product: CASSRNECDSNQPQHF.

V gene TRBV7-2 combines with J gene TRBJ2-1; possible D gene TRBD1, 7 bases. Germline V gene lookup returns CDR1 SGHTA and CDR2 FQGNSA. V was pared by 1 base and J by 5 bases, with 12 bases between. This CDR3 contains 15 residues. The CDR3, as DNA: TGTGCCAGCAGCTTAGGACAGGGAGGAAACAATGAGCAGTTCTTC. This translates into CASSLGQGGNNEQFF.

This chain links TRBV7-6 with TRBJ2-5, with D perhaps TRBD2 (7 bases). CDR1 is SGHVS and CDR2 is FNYEAQ in the germline V gene. This CDR3 comprises 17 residues. V was cut by 0 bases and J by 1 base, with 15 bases left in between. The CDR3 DNA sequence: TGTGCCAGCAGCTTAGCGGGGGGGGCGTTCCCCCAAGAGACCCAGTACTTC. As protein: CASSLAGGAFPQETQYF.

This clone appeared a few times. The J gene is TRBJ2-5, the V gene TRBV30, with TRBD1 as a possible D gene (5 bases). The germline V and J ends were trimmed by 4 bases and 3 bases, with 9 bases remaining between them. Germline loops: CDR1 GTSNPN, CDR2 SVGIG (reference sequence). This CDR3 is built from 12 residues. The CDR3 DNA reads TGTGCCTGGATCGACAGAAAAGAGACCCAGTACTTC. It translates to CAWIDRKETQYF.